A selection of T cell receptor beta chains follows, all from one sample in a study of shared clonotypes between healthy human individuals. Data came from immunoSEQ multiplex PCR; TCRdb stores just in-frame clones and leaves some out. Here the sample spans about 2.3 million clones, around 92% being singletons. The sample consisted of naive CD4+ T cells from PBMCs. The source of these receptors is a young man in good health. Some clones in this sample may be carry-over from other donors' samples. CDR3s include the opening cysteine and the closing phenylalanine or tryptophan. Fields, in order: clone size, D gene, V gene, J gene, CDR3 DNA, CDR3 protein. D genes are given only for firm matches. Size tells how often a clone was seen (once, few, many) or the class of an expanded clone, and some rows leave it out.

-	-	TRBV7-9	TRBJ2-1	TGTGCCAGCAGCGGGTGGGCGGCCTACAATGAGCAGTTCTTC	CASSGWAAYNEQFF
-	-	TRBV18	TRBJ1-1	TGTGCCAGCTCACCACTCGCAGGGAGGAACACTGAAGCTTTCTTT	CASSPLAGRNTEAFF
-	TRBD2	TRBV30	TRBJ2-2	TGTGCCTGGTGCCGGGACTACAACACCGGGGAGCTGTTTTTT	CAWCRDYNTGELFF
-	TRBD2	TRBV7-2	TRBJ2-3	TGTGCCAGCAGCAATAACAGACTAGCGGGAGGGGCGAGCACAGATACGCAGTATTTT	CASSNNRLAGGASTDTQYF
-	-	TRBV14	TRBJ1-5	TGTGCCAGCAGCCAAGATGCGTGGGGCAGGGCGCTTAGCAATCAGCCCCAGCATTTT	CASSQDAWGRALSNQPQHF
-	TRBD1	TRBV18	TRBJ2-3	TGTGCCAGCTCACCTAGGCAGGGGGCGTCTGATACGCAGTATTTT	CASSPRQGASDTQYF
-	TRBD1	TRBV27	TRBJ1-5	TGTGCCAGTTGGACAGGGGTTGGTCAGCCCCAGCATTTT	CASWTGVGQPQHF
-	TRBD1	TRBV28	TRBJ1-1	TGTGCCAGCAGGAGGCAGGGGGCGAGGAACACTGAAGCTTTCTTT	CASRRQGARNTEAFF
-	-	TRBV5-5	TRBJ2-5	TGTGCCAGCAGCTCCGGGGTAGCGGCCCTGTACTTC	CASSSGVAALYF
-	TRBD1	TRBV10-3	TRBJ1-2	TGTGCCATCAGTGGGGGGACAGCCTATGGCTACACCTTC	CAISGGTAYGYTF
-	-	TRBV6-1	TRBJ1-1	TGTGCCAGCAGTGGATCTAGCCAACTCCTGGTAGCTGAAGCTTTCTTT	CASSGSSQLLVAEAFF
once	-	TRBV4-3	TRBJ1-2	TGCGCCAGCAGCCCCGCGGGCGCGGGACGGTACCTAGAGGGCTACACCTTC	CASSPAGAGRYLEGYTF
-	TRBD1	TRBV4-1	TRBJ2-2	TGCGCCAGCAGCCAAGGCGGGACAGGGAACACCGGGGAGCTGTTTTTT	CASSQGGTGNTGELFF
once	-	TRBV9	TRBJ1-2	TGTGCCAGCAGCGTAGTCCCCCAGGAGGGCGGCTACACCTTC	CASSVVPQEGGYTF
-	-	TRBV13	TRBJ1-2	TGTGCCAGCAGCTTAGGCGGCTATGGCTACACCTTC	CASSLGGYGYTF
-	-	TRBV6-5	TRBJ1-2	TGTGCCAGCAGTACGGGACCCCAGGGCTACACCTTC	CASSTGPQGYTF
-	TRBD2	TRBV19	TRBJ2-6	TGTGCCAGTAGGAGCGGGAGCTTCTCTGGGGCCAACGTCCTGACTTTC	CASRSGSFSGANVLTF
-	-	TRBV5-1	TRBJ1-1	TGCGCCAGCAGCTTGGCGGCGGGGATGAACACTGAAGCTTTCTTT	CASSLAAGMNTEAFF
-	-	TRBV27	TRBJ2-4	TGTGCCAGCGGGGGGCCGGAAGACCTAGCCAAAAACATTCAGTACTTC	CASGGPEDLAKNIQYF
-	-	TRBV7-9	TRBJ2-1	TGTGCCAGCAGCCGCGTTGCGGCGGGAAGGCTGAATGAGCAGTTCTTC	CASSRVAAGRLNEQFF
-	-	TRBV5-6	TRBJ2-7	TGTGCCAGCAGAGGGACGGGAAAAGCCTACGAGCAGTACTTC	CASRGTGKAYEQYF